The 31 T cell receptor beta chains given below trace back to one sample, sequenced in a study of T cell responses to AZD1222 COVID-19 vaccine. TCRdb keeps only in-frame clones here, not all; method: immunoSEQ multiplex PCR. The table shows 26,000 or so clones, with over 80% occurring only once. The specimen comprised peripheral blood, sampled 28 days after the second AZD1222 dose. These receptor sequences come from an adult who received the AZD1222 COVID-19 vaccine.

The chain's CDR3 is CASSVGLGNGELFF. The CDR3 DNA is TGTGCCAGCAGTGTCGGGCTCGGGAACGGGGAGCTGTTTTTT. The chain employs TRBV6-6 and TRBJ2-2; tentative D call: TRBD2 (5 bases). The CDR3 covers 14 residues. Germline loops: CDR1 MNHNY, CDR2 SVGAGI (reference sequence). V lost 5 bases and J lost 7, with 14 bases in between.

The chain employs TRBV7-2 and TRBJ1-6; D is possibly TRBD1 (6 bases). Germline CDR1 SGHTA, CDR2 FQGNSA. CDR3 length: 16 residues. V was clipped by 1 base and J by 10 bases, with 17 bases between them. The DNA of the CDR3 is TGTGCCAGCAGCTTAGGGGCACAGGGACCGGGCTCACCCCTCCACTTT. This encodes CASSLGAQGPGSPLHF. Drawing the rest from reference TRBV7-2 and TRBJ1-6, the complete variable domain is GAGVSQSPSNKVTEKGKDVELRCDPISGHTALYWYRQSLGQGLEFLIYFQGNSAPDKSGLPSDRFSAERTGGSVSTLTIQRTQQEDSAVYLCASSLGAQGPGSPLHFGNGTRLTVT.

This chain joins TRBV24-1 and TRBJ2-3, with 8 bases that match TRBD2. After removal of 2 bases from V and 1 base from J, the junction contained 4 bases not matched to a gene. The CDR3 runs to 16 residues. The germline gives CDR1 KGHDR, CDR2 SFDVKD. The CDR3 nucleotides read TGTGCCACCAGTGATTGGGGACTAGGGGGCACAGATACGCAGTATTTT. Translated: CATSDWGLGGTDTQYF.

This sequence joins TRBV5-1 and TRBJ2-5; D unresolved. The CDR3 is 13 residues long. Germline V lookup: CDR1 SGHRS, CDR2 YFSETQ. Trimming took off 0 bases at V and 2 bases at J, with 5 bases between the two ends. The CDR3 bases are TGCGCCAGCAGCTTGGGGGGTCAAGAGACCCAGTACTTC. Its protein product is CASSLGGQETQYF.

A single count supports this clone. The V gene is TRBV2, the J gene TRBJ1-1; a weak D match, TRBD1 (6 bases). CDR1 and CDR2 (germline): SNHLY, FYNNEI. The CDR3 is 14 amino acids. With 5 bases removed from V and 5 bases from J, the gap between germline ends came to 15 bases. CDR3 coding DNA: TGTGCCAGCAGTCCGGCGGGGGCGAATACTGAAGCTTTCTTT. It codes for CASSPAGANTEAFF. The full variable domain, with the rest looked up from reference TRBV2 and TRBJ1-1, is EPEVTQTPSHQVTQMGQEVILRCVPISNHLYFYWYRQILGQKVEFLVSFYNNEISEKSEIFDDQFSVERPDGSNFTLKIRSTKLEDSAMYFCASSPAGANTEAFFGQGTRLTVV.

The CDR3 spells CASSPLGQGNEKLFF. The CDR3 region has the DNA TGTGCCAGCTCACCATTGGGACAGGGTAATGAAAAACTGTTTTTT. V usage is TRBV18 and J usage is TRBJ1-4, with 9 bases lining up with TRBD1. In germline, CDR1 is KGHSH, CDR2 LQKENI. V shed 2 bases and J 4 bases; nucleotides not matched to a gene: 2. This CDR3 region has 15 residues.

The CDR3 sequence is CASSPLGQGNSPLHF. For the CDR3, the DNA is TGCGCCAGCAGCCCCCTCGGACAGGGAAATTCACCCCTCCACTTT. The rearrangement joins TRBV4-1 to TRBJ1-6; 8 bases are a match to TRBD1. From germline, CDR1 is MGHRA and CDR2 YSYEKL. Unmatched junction bases numbered 6, after V lost 4 bases and J lost 7 bases. This CDR3 has 15 residues.

The CDR3 is CASSQLGQGNEKLFF. The CDR3 DNA reads TGTGCCAGCAGCCAATTGGGGCAGGGGAACGAAAAACTGTTTTTT. This chain links TRBV16 with TRBJ1-4; TRBD1 is a possible D gene (6 bases). The CDR3 spans 15 residues. Per germline, CDR1 KGHSY and CDR2 FQNENV. Trimming cost V 1 base and J 8 bases, with 14 bases left between them.

The CDR3 bases are TGCAGTGCTAGTTTGAGGGGCCGTAGCAATCAGCCCCAGCATTTT. Protein product: CSASLRGRSNQPQHF. This chain uses TRBV20-1 with TRBJ1-5; possible D gene TRBD1, 5 bases. Germline V gene sequence: CDR1 DFQATT, CDR2 SNEGSKA (reference sequence). The V end was cut by 3 bases, the J end by 0 bases, with 12 bases between. The CDR3 has 15 residues.

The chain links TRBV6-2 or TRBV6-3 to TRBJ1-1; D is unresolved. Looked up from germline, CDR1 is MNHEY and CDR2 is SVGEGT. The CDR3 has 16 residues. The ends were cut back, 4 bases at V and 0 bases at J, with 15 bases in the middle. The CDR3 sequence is CASSLTGGPMNTEAFF. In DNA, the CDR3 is TGTGCCAGCAGTTTGACTGGAGGGCCTATGAACACTGAAGCTTTCTTT.

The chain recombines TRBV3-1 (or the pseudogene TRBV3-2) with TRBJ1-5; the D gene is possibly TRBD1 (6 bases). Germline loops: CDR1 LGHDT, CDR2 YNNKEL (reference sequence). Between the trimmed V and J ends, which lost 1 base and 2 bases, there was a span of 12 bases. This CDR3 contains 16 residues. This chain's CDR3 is CASSQGGGRGNQPQHF. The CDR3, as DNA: TGTGCCAGCAGCCAAGGCGGGGGGCGAGGCAATCAGCCCCAGCATTTT.

CDR3 sequence (DNA): TGTGCCAGCAACCATGACGGGACTAGCGGGGCGAACACCGGGGAGCTGTTTTTT. Translation gives CASNHDGTSGANTGELFF. The V gene is TRBV28, the J gene TRBJ2-2; 13 bases are a match to TRBD2. The CDR3 length is 18 residues. Germline V gene sequence: CDR1 MDHEN, CDR2 SYDVKM. The trim removed 7 bases at V and 0 bases at J, leaving 8 bases unmatched. Full variable domain (rest looked up from reference TRBV28 and TRBJ2-2): DVKVTQSSRYLVKRTGEKVFLECVQDMDHENMFWYRQDPGLGLRLIYFSYDVKMKEKGDIPEGYSVSREKKERFSLILESASTNQTSMYLCASNHDGTSGANTGELFFGEGSRLTVL.

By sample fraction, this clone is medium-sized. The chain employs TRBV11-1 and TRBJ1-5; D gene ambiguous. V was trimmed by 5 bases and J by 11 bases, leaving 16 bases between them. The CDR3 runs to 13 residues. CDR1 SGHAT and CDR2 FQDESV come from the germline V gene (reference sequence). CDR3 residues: CASSPPRRPAQHF. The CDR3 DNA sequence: TGTGCCAGCAGCCCCCCGAGGCGCCCCGCCCAGCATTTT.

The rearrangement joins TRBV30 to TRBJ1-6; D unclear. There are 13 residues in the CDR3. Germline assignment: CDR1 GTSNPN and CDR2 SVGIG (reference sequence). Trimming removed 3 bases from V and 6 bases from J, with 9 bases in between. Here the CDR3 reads CAWSPVGNSPLHF. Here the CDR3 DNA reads TGTGCCTGGAGCCCGGTTGGTAATTCACCCCTCCACTTT.

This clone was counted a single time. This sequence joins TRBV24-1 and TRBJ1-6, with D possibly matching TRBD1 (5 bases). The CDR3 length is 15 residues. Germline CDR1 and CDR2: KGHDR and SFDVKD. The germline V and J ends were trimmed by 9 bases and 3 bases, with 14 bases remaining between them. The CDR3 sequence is CATYWGINYNSPLHF. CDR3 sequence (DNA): TGTGCCACCTATTGGGGGATCAACTATAATTCACCCCTCCACTTT.

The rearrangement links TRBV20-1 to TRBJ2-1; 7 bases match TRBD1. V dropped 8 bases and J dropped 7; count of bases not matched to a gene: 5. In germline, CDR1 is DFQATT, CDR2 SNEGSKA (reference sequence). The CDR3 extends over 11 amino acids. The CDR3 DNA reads TGCAGTACGACAGGGCATAATGAGCAGTTCTTC. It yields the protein CSTTGHNEQFF.

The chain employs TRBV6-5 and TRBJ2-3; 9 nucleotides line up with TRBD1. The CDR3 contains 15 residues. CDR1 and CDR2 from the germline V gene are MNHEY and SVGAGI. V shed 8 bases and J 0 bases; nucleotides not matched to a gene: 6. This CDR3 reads CASDLGQGSTDTQYF. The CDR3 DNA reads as TGTGCCAGCGACCTGGGACAGGGCAGCACAGATACGCAGTATTTT.

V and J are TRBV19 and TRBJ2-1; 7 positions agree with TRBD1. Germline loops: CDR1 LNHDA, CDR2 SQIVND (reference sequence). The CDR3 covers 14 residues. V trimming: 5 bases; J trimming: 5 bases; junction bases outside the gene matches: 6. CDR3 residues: CASSSGQIHNEQFF. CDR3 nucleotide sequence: TGTGCCAGTAGTTCGGGACAGATACACAATGAGCAGTTCTTC.

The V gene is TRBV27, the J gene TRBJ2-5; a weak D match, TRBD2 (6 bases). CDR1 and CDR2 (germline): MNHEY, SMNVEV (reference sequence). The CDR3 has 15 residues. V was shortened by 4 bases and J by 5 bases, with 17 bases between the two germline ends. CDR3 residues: CASSSPRRAVETQYF. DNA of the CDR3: TGTGCCAGCAGTTCCCCACGGAGGGCGGTGGAGACCCAGTACTTC.

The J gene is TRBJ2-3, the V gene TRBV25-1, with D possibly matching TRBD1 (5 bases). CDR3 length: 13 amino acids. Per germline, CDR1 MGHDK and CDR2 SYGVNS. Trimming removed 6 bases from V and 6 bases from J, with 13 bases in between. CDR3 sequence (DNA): TGTGCCAGCAGAGGGGAAGTAGGGGATACGCAGTATTTT. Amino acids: CASRGEVGDTQYF.

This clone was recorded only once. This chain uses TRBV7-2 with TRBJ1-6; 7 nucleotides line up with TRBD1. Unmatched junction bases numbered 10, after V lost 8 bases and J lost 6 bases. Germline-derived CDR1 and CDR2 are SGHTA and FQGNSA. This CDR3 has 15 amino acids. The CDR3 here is CASGAPGQPNSPLHF. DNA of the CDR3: TGTGCCAGCGGGGCCCCGGGACAGCCTAATTCACCCCTCCACTTT.

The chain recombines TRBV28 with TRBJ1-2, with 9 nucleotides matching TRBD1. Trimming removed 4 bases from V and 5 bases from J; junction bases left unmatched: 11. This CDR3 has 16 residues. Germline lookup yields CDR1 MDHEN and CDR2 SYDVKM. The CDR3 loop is CASSYINRGREYGYTF. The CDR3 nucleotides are TGTGCCAGCAGTTATATAAACAGGGGGCGCGAGTATGGCTACACCTTC.

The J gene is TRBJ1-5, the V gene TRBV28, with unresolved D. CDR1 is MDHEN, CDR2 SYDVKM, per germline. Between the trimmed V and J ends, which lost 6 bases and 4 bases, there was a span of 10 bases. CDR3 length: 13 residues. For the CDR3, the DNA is TGTGCCAGCAGGATTGGGAGTAATCAGCCCCAGCATTTT. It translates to CASRIGSNQPQHF.

The CDR3 sequence: CASSQGGGIPPWAFF. CDR3 DNA: TGTGCCAGCAGCCAGGGGGGGGGAATCCCGCCTTGGGCTTTCTTT. The V call is TRBV19, the J call TRBJ1-1; TRBD1 aligns across 7 bases. V lost 9 bases, J lost 11 bases, and 21 bases stayed unmatched. The germline gives CDR1 LNHDA, CDR2 SQIVND (reference sequence). The CDR3 is made up of 15 amino acids.

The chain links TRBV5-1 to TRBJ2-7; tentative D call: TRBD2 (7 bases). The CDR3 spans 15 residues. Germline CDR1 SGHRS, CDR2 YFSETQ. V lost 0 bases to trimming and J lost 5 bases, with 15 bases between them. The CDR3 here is CASSLEGGGPHEQYF. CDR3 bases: TGCGCCAGCAGCTTGGAGGGGGGAGGGCCCCACGAGCAGTACTTC.

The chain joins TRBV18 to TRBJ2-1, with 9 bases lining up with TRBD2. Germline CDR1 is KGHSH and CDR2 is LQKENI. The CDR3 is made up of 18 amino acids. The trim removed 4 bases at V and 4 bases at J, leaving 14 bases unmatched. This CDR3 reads CASSQYPTGTSSYNEQFF. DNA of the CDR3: TGTGCCAGCTCACAGTACCCTACCGGGACTAGCAGTTACAATGAGCAGTTCTTC.

The CDR3 DNA follows: TGTGCCAGTAAATTACAGGGGCCATACAATCAGCCCCAGCATTTT. This gives the protein CASKLQGPYNQPQHF. This chain connects TRBV6-4 to TRBJ1-5; the match to TRBD1 covers 7 bases. Germline V CDR1 and CDR2: MRHNA, SNTAGT. V lost 9 bases, J lost 3 bases, and 11 bases stayed unmatched. The CDR3 spans 15 residues.

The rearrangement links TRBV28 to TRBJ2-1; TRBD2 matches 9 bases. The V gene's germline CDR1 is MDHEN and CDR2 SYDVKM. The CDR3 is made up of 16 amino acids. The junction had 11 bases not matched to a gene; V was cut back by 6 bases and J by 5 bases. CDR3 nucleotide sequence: TGTGCCAGCAGCTTCCAACCGGGACTAGCCCACAATGAGCAGTTCTTC. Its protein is CASSFQPGLAHNEQFF.

CDR3 coding DNA: TGTGCCAGCAGGCGGGACACATCCTACGAGCAGTACTTC. Residues: CASRRDTSYEQYF. The rearrangement links TRBV2 to TRBJ2-7, with D perhaps matching TRBD1 or TRBD2 (6 bases each). The CDR3 covers 13 residues. CDR1 and CDR2 (germline): SNHLY, FYNNEI. V lost 6 bases and J 1 base, leaving 10 bases between the germline ends.

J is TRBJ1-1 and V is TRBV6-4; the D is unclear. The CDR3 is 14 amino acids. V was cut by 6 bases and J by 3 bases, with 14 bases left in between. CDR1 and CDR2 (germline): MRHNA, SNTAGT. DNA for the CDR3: TGTGCCAGCAGGACTTATTTCCGGGACACTGAAGCTTTCTTT. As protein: CASRTYFRDTEAFF.

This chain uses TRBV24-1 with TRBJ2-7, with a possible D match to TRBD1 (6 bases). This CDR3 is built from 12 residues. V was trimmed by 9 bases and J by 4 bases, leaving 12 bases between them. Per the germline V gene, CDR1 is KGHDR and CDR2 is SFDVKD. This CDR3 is CATADSKYEQYF. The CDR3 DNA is TGTGCCACCGCGGACAGCAAGTACGAGCAGTACTTC.